Below, 28 T cell receptor beta chains from the same sample are listed, as sequenced in a study of beta chain features in type 1 diabetes. Isolated RNA was reverse transcribed in full, so expressed TCRB transcripts were sequenced. TCRdb's table, derived via immunoSEQ multiplex PCR, lists solely in-frame clones and lacks some. The table lists about 320,000 clones, 11% to 15% of them singletons. Specimen: central memory CD4+ T cells from blood. The receptors stem from a man younger than 45 in good health.

This rearrangement joins TRBV10-2 to TRBJ1-2, with D possibly being TRBD1 (6 bases). This CDR3 is built from 16 residues. Germline assignment: CDR1 WSHSY and CDR2 SAAADI. V lost 3 bases and J lost 8, with 22 bases in between. The CDR3 DNA follows: TGCGCCAGCAGTGATCCCATCCCCGGGGGCGCGAGGGGCTACACCTTC. The encoded protein is CASSDPIPGGARGYTF.

The chain is built from TRBV9 and TRBJ1-3; no clear D. The CDR3 length is 16 residues. Trimming took off 0 bases at V and 0 bases at J, with 10 bases between the two ends. CDR1 is SGDLS and CDR2 is YYNGEE in the germline V gene. The chain's CDR3 is CASSVGAVNSGNTIYF. DNA for the CDR3: TGTGCCAGCAGCGTAGGGGCCGTCAACTCTGGAAACACCATATATTTT.

The chain joins TRBV5-4 to TRBJ2-3; 7 bases are shared with TRBD2. The V segment lost 4 bases and the J segment 6 bases; nucleotides outside the gene matches: 11. CDR1 SGHNT and CDR2 YYREEE come from the germline V gene (reference sequence). This CDR3 comprises 15 residues. The CDR3 sequence is CASSRTGLLRDTQYF. Here the CDR3 DNA reads TGTGCCAGCAGCAGAACGGGACTACTTAGGGATACGCAGTATTTT. Using reference TRBV5-4 and TRBJ2-3 for the parts outside the CDR3, the full variable domain is ETGVTQSPTHLIKTRGQQVTLRCSSQSGHNTVSWYQQALGQGPQFIFQYYREEENGRGNFPPRFSGLQFPNYSSELNVNALELDDSALYLCASSRTGLLRDTQYFGPGTRLTVL.

This rearrangement joins TRBV7-9 to TRBJ2-2; perhaps TRBD1 as D (5 bases). The germline V and J ends were trimmed by 1 base and 0 bases, with 9 bases remaining between them. CDR1 is SEHNR, CDR2 FQNEAQ, per germline (reference sequence). This CDR3 spans 16 amino acids. The CDR3 region is CASSLDPGTNTGELFF. In DNA form, the CDR3 reads TGTGCCAGCAGCTTAGATCCAGGGACGAACACCGGGGAGCTGTTTTTT.

This clone was picked up a small number of times. J is TRBJ1-1 and V is TRBV27, with unresolved D. Germline CDR1 and CDR2: MNHEY and SMNVEV (reference sequence). The CDR3 has 14 residues. V was clipped by 8 bases and J by 1 base, with 14 bases between them. The CDR3 DNA sequence: TGTGCCAGCTGCCCAATAGACCAGAACACTGAAGCTTTCTTT. Amino acids: CASCPIDQNTEAFF.

The CDR3 DNA is TGTGCCAGCAGCGTAAGTGGTAGCCGGGAGACCCAGTACTTC. Its translation is CASSVSGSRETQYF. The chain carries TRBV9 and TRBJ2-5; D gene unclear. Deletions cut 1 base from V and 5 bases from J, with 12 bases between. Germline lookup yields CDR1 SGDLS and CDR2 YYNGEE. This CDR3 region has 14 residues.

A few counts support this clone. J is TRBJ2-7 and V is TRBV25-1, with 10 bases identical to TRBD1. The ends lost 4 bases at V and 2 bases at J; junction bases unmatched: 8. The CDR3 extends over 16 amino acids. Per the germline V gene, CDR1 is MGHDK and CDR2 is SYGVNS. The DNA of the CDR3 is TGTGCCAGCAGTGTCCCGGACAGGGGGTCCCCCTACGAGCAGTACGTC. This encodes CASSVPDRGSPYEQYV.

This clone was detected a few times. The chain couples TRBV5-1 to TRBJ2-1, with TRBD2 matching 10 bases. V lost 0 bases to trimming and J lost 3 bases; unmatched junction nucleotides: 3. CDR1 and CDR2 from the germline V gene are SGHRS and YFSETQ. The CDR3 has 16 amino acids. The CDR3 nucleotides read TGCGCCAGCAGCTTGGATACTAGCGGGGACTACAATGAGCAGTTCTTC. Translation: CASSLDTSGDYNEQFF. Looking up the rest from reference TRBV5-1 and TRBJ2-1 gives the full variable domain: KAGVTQTPRYLIKTRGQQVTLSCSPISGHRSVSWYQQTPGQGLQFLFEYFSETQRNKGNFPGRFSGRQFSNSRSEMNVSTLELGDSALYLCASSLDTSGDYNEQFFGPGTRLTVL.

The chain combines TRBV7-9 with TRBJ2-5; no clear D gene. The CDR3 is 16 residues long. The ends were cut back, 1 base at V and 0 bases at J, with 12 bases in the middle. The germline V gene has CDR1 SEHNR and CDR2 FQNEAQ (reference sequence). DNA for the CDR3: TGTGCCAGCAGCTTAGGTTTTACGGCGGACCAAGAGACCCAGTACTTC. This translates into CASSLGFTADQETQYF.

The CDR3 region has the DNA TGTGCCAGCAGCTTACTGTCGGGGGGGCTCGGAGAGACCCAGTACTTC. It encodes CASSLLSGGLGETQYF. The chain links TRBV7-9 to TRBJ2-5; 8 bases fit TRBD2. Germline V gene data show CDR1 as SEHNR and CDR2 as FQNEAQ (reference sequence). V shed 2 bases, J shed 4 bases, and the junction held 9 bases outside the gene matches. The CDR3 extends over 16 amino acids.

This clone was picked up a small number of times. The rearrangement links TRBV7-9 to TRBJ2-3, with D uncertain. This CDR3 region has 15 residues. Germline V CDR1 and CDR2: SEHNR, FQNEAQ (reference sequence). V lost 5 bases and J lost 0, with 12 bases in between. CDR3 nucleotide sequence: TGTGCCAGCAGCCACTCTGGGTCTAGCACAGATACGCAGTATTTT. This gives the protein CASSHSGSSTDTQYF.

This clone turned up a few times. The chain has TRBV25-1 and TRBJ1-1; the D is unclear. V gave up 4 bases and J gave up 4 bases, with 16 bases separating them. The germline gives CDR1 MGHDK, CDR2 SYGVNS. The length of the CDR3 is 15 residues. CDR3 in DNA: TGTGCCAGCAGTGCGACAAAGCCCTGGGGCACTGAAGCTTTCTTT. Protein product: CASSATKPWGTEAFF.

In this sample, this clone turned up many times. The CDR3 region has the DNA TGTGCCAGTAGTATCGGTAGCGGGAGGGCAAATGAGCAGTTCTTC. Translation: CASSIGSGRANEQFF. This chain joins TRBV19 and TRBJ2-1; the match to TRBD2 covers 11 bases. V was clipped by 3 bases and J by 7 bases; unmatched bases: 5. This CDR3 is built from 15 residues. Germline CDR1 LNHDA, CDR2 SQIVND (reference sequence). The complete variable domain, with remaining parts taken from reference TRBV19 and TRBJ2-1, reads DGGITQSPKYLFRKEGQNVTLSCEQNLNHDAMYWYRQDPGQGLRLIYYSQIVNDFQKGDIAEGYSVSREKKESFPLTVTSAQKNPTAFYLCASSIGSGRANEQFFGPGTRLTVL.

This clone came up a few times. This specimen includes other DNA sequences encoding the same CDR3. The J gene is TRBJ2-1, the V gene TRBV14; a possible D gene is TRBD1 (6 bases). Germline V gene sequence: CDR1 SGHDN, CDR2 FVKESK. The CDR3 length is 17 residues. Trimming left V 0 bases short and J 8 bases short, with 20 bases between. CDR3 coding DNA: TGTGCCAGCAGCCAAGATGAGTTACAGGGCGGACGGGATGAGCAGTTCTTC. This encodes CASSQDELQGGRDEQFF.

As regards this clone: Other DNA sequences in the same sample also yield this CDR3. This sequence joins TRBV5-1 and TRBJ2-3, with 8 bases aligning to TRBD2. This CDR3 contains 16 residues. V shed 0 bases and J 5 bases; nucleotides not matched to a gene: 8. Germline lookup yields CDR1 SGHRS and CDR2 YFSETQ. The CDR3, as DNA: TGCGCCAGCAGCTTGGATACAGCGGGGGCCGGAGATACGCAGTATTTT. Its translation: CASSLDTAGAGDTQYF.

Turning to this clone: The sample contains more than one DNA sequence encoding this CDR3. V gene TRBV6-1 combines with J gene TRBJ1-5; 7 bases are shared with TRBD1. Trimming removed 1 base from V and 6 bases from J; junction bases left unmatched: 3. The CDR3 covers 14 residues. Germline V gene data show CDR1 as MNHNS and CDR2 as SASEGT. The CDR3 nucleotides are TGTGCCAGCAGTGAAGGAGGGGGCGGTCAGCCCCAGCATTTT. Its protein product is CASSEGGGGQPQHF.

This clone was seen many times. The genes are TRBV6-1 and TRBJ1-4; 11 bases agree with TRBD1. Trimming cost V 8 bases and J 7 bases; bases outside gene matches: 9. In germline, CDR1 is MNHNS, CDR2 SASEGT. This CDR3 has 15 residues. The CDR3 nucleotides read TGTGCCAGCGGAAGGGACAGGGGGGATGCTGAAAAACTGTTTTTT. Amino acids: CASGRDRGDAEKLFF.

Only a few counts were recorded for this clone. The rearrangement uses TRBV27 and TRBJ2-3; no firm D call. V was trimmed by 5 bases and J by 3 bases, leaving 15 bases between them. Germline V gene data show CDR1 as MNHEY and CDR2 as SMNVEV (reference sequence). The CDR3 spans 15 residues. In DNA, the CDR3 is TGTGCCAGCAGTCCCCGGTTGGACGGTACAGATACGCAGTATTTT. Protein: CASSPRLDGTDTQYF.

The chain uses TRBV11-1 and TRBJ2-1; weak D call: TRBD2 (6 bases). Germline CDR1 reads SGHAT; CDR2 reads FQDESV (reference sequence). This CDR3 is built from 16 residues. The germline V and J ends were trimmed by 3 bases and 3 bases, with 15 bases remaining between them. CDR3 nucleotide sequence: TGTGCCAGCAGCTTTGGGTCAAGCGGGTTCTACAATGAGCAGTTCTTC. The encoded protein is CASSFGSSGFYNEQFF.

This clone was counted a few times. The chain combines TRBV7-6 with TRBJ1-1; D is perhaps TRBD1 (5 bases). The CDR3 is made up of 14 amino acids. V lost 0 bases and J lost 4, with 9 bases in between. In germline, CDR1 is SGHVS, CDR2 FNYEAQ. CDR3 coding DNA: TGTGCCAGCAGCTTAGCGACCAGGGTCACTGAAGCTTTCTTT. Its protein product is CASSLATRVTEAFF.

Details on this clone: At one of its ends the junction is not consistent with the germline gene, which may arise from a read error. The same CDR3 is also encoded by other DNA sequences in this sample. The chain links TRBV19 to TRBJ1-5, with D possibly matching TRBD1 (5 bases). This CDR3 is built from 15 residues. Germline CDR1 and CDR2: LNHDA and SQIVND (reference sequence). The CDR3 bases are TGTGCCAGTAGAACAGGCAGTTGGGGTAATCAGCCCCAACATTTT. This gives the protein CASRTGSWGNQPQHF.

This clone was seen only a few times. The rearrangement uses TRBV4-1 and TRBJ2-5; D gene ambiguous. V was trimmed by 0 bases and J by 0 bases, leaving 5 bases between them. Per the germline V gene, CDR1 is MGHRA and CDR2 is YSYEKL. The CDR3 is made up of 14 amino acids. The CDR3 is CASSQDSYQETQYF. The CDR3 DNA is TGCGCCAGCAGCCAAGACAGCTACCAAGAGACCCAGTACTTC.

There are a few counts of this clone. This sequence joins TRBV7-8 and TRBJ2-7; D gene uncertain. This CDR3 region has 13 residues. In germline, CDR1 is SGHVS, CDR2 FQNEAQ. The V gene lost 1 base and the J gene lost 3 bases, with 7 bases spanning the gap. The CDR3 DNA is TGTGCCAGCAGCTTAGGCGCAGACTACGAGCAGTACGTC. Its translation: CASSLGADYEQYV.

The chain recombines TRBV11-3 with TRBJ2-3; D call uncertain. The CDR3 consists of 11 residues. Germline V CDR1 and CDR2: SGHNT, YENEEA. V shed 4 bases and J shed 5 bases, with 4 bases lying between them. CDR3 DNA: TGTGCCAGCAGCTCCTTAGATACGCAGTATTTT. Translating it yields CASSSLDTQYF. Variable domain in full (rest from reference TRBV11-3 and TRBJ2-3): EAGVVQSPRYKIIEKKQPVAFWCNPISGHNTLYWYLQNLGQGPELLIRYENEEAVDDSQLPKDRFSAERLKGVDSTLKIQPAELGDSAVYLCASSSLDTQYFGPGTRLTVL.

V usage is TRBV5-1 and J usage is TRBJ2-5; 8 positions agree with TRBD1. The closer fit of TRBJ2-7 to the DNA end suggests the J call may be wrong. Germline CDR1 reads SGHRS; CDR2 reads YFSETQ. The length of the CDR3 is 14 residues. The CDR3 DNA reads TGCGCCAGCAGCGTGGGACAGGTATCCTACGAGCAGTACTTC. This gives the protein CASSVGQVSYEQYF.

The genes are TRBV6-1 and TRBJ2-7; 9 bases match TRBD1. This CDR3 is 13 amino acids long. Germline assignment: CDR1 MNHNS and CDR2 SASEGT. The CDR3 nucleotides read TGTGCCAGCAGAGAAGGACAGGGGTCTGAGCAGTACGTC. It specifies CASREGQGSEQYV.

This clone was counted a few times. V and J are TRBV6-6 and TRBJ2-1; no reliable D call. The CDR3 is 13 residues long. Germline V gives CDR1 MNHNY, CDR2 SVGAGI (reference sequence). V lost 0 bases and J 10 bases, leaving 10 bases between the germline ends. This chain's CDR3 is CASSYSASPEQFF. As DNA, the CDR3 is TGTGCCAGCAGTTACTCGGCGAGTCCAGAGCAGTTCTTC.

This clone was seen a few times. V usage is TRBV14 and J usage is TRBJ2-7; maybe TRBD1 (6 bases). The CDR3 extends over 14 amino acids. V lost 1 base to trimming and J lost 4 bases, with 11 bases between them. Germline lookup yields CDR1 SGHDN and CDR2 FVKESK. CDR3 region: CASSQAGTLYEQYF. In DNA, the CDR3 is TGTGCCAGCAGCCAAGCCGGGACATTATACGAGCAGTACTTC.